This T cell receptor (beta chain) was retrieved from a study of shared clonotypes between healthy human individuals. Study findings and constraints: Tissues were not sampled, only blood, and their repertoires likely differ.

Trimming cost V 3 bases and J 0 bases, with 12 bases left between them. The CDR3 length is 15 residues. In germline, CDR1 is SGDLS, CDR2 YYNGEE. Remarks on this clone: The target antigen is unknown.

Data came from immunoSEQ multiplex PCR; TCRdb stores just in-frame clones and leaves some out. Of around 2.1 million clones listed, 90% to 97% are singletons. The gene calls are TRBV9 and TRBJ2-5; D is uncertain. The sequenced sample was naive CD4+ T cells sorted from blood. Subset of the sample: CD45RA+ positively selected. This receptor was obtained from a man aged 18 to 35 in good health. As DNA, the CDR3 is TGTGCCAGCAGCGCCGGAGTACAGTACCAAGAGACCCAGTACTTC. Amino acids: CASSAGVQYQETQYF.